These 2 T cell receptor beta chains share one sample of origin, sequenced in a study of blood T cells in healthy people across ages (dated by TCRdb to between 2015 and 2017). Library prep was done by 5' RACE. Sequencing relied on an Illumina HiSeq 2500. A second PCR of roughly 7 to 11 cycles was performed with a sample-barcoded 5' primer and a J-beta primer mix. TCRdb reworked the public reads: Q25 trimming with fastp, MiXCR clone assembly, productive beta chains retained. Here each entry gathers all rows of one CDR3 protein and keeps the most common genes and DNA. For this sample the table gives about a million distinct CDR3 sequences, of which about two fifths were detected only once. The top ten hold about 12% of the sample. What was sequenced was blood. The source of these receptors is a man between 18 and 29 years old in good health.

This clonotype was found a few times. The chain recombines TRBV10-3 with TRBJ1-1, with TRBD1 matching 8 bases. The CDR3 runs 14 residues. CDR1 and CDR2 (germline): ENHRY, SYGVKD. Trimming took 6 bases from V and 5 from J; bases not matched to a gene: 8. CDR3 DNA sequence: TGTGCCATCAGGGAAGGACAGGGCTTGACTGAAGCTTTCTTT. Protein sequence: CAIREGQGLTEAFF.

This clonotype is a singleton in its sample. CDR3 protein: CASSWAGTPSDEQYF. The CDR3 bases are TGTGCCAGCAGTTGGGCCGGGACACCTTCCGACGAGCAGTACTTC. V gene TRBV12-3 or TRBV12-4 combines with J gene TRBJ2-7; D might be TRBD1 (6 bases). Trimming pared 4 bases from V and 5 bases from J, leaving 18 bases between. The CDR3 has 15 residues.